The clone carrying this T cell receptor (beta chain) was observed a few times. The antigen is undetermined. TCRdb processed the 5' RACE reads anew with MiXCR; each CDR3 protein has one entry. The sample carries roughly 340,000 distinct CDR3 sequences, roughly 31% recorded once. The data are from a study of identical twins' blood T cells. Study-wide findings and caveats: Abundant TCRbeta CDR3s overlapped more between twins than with unrelated donors.

The CDR3 spans 15 residues. The V gene's germline CDR1 is SGHTA and CDR2 FQGNSA. V trimming: 5 bases; J trimming: 10 bases; junction bases outside the gene matches: 11. V gene TRBV7-2 combines with J gene TRBJ1-4; 9 bases map to TRBD1. Material for sequencing was PBMCs. This receptor was taken from a woman between 18 and 55 years old in good health. The CDR3 reads CASSPTGTGQAKLFF. CDR3 in DNA: TGTGCCAGCAGCCCAACCGGGACAGGGCAGGCAAAACTGTTTTTT.